One sample yielded the 3 T cell receptor beta chains listed below, sequenced in a study of T cell responses to AZD1222 COVID-19 vaccine. Here immunoSEQ multiplex PCR was the method, and the copy in TCRdb shows in-frame clones only, minus some. The data contain more than 85,000 clones, about 90% of them singletons. Sequenced here: peripheral blood, sampled on day 0 of AZD1222 vaccination. Receptor source: an adult in good health.

V usage is TRBV29-1 and J usage is TRBJ2-4; TRBD2 matches at 13 bases. J was trimmed by 2 bases and V by 7 bases; bases with no gene match: 5. CDR3 length: 15 amino acids. The germline gives CDR1 SQVTM, CDR2 ANQGSEA. CDR3 sequence (DNA): TGCAGCGCCCGACTAGCGGGGGGCTCCAAAAACATTCAGTACTTC. Amino acids: CSARLAGGSKNIQYF.

The chain's CDR3 is CASSQINSNQPQHF. CDR3 nucleotide sequence: TGTGCCAGCAGTCAGATAAATAGCAATCAGCCCCAGCATTTT. The V gene is TRBV6-6, the J gene TRBJ1-5; D gene ambiguous. V was trimmed by 5 bases and J by 0 bases, leaving 8 bases between them. Germline assignment: CDR1 MNHNY and CDR2 SVGAGI (reference sequence). The CDR3 covers 14 residues.

The chain couples TRBV19 to TRBJ2-3, with D hard to call. V lost 5 bases and J 0 bases, leaving 9 bases between the germline ends. This CDR3 is built from 14 residues. Germline CDR1 is LNHDA and CDR2 is SQIVND (reference sequence). The CDR3 spells CASSVMTSTDTQYF. Here the CDR3 DNA reads TGTGCCAGTAGTGTCATGACTAGCACAGATACGCAGTATTTT.